This T cell receptor beta chain was sequenced in a study of CD8 T cells in ankylosing spondylitis (dated by TCRdb to the late 2010s). Turning to the overall study: The study profiled T cell receptor beta repertoires in healthy donors and ankylosing spondylitis patients to find disease-linked TCR variants. In total, the full study cohort was made up of 95 to 110 healthy donors and 25 or so ankylosing spondylitis patients. Peripheral blood was sampled, and synovial fluid was also collected from ankylosing spondylitis patients.

This clonotype was seen repeatedly, ten times or more. Its antigen has not been determined. Base qualities are not provided; no much larger clone lies one nucleotide away. Overall study outcomes, separate from this receptor: Some TCR beta motif variants had previously been reported in synovial fluid and blood of reactive arthritis patients, which suggested common disease-initiation mechanisms. A TCR beta motif made up of eight or nine highly homologous amino acid variants appeared to be characteristic of blood from ankylosing spondylitis patients. Significant enrichment of the disease-linked clones was reported in matched synovial fluid samples from ankylosing spondylitis patients. The disease-linked clones showed a CD8+ phenotype and occurred at relatively low frequencies in peripheral blood.

V sheds 7 bases and J sheds 7 bases, leaving 16 bases between their ends. CDR3 length: 14 amino acids, cysteine to phenylalanine. Just CDR3 DNA is preserved here, 42 bases in frame from base 1. For sequencing, an Illumina HiSeq 2500 was employed. Quantitative 5'-RACE with molecular barcodes was the method used to prepare the TCR beta libraries. In the source study's methods: A new computational method based on a probabilistic model of VDJ rearrangement was used to identify disease-linked TCR variants. In TCRdb, the public reads were trimmed at Q25 with fastp and aligned with MiXCR, with productive beta chains retained. Each entry is one CDR3 protein sequence, shown with its most common DNA and genes. V and J calls and clone size were set by TCRdb, not the authors. This sample holds a few hundred thousand distinct CDR3 sequences; more than 9% were observed only once. Less than 25% of the sample belongs to the ten largest clones.

The sequencing sample was made of blood, either unsorted or a sorted T cell fraction (not recorded which). The receptor comes from a male donor with ankylosing spondylitis or in good health (not recorded which). The V and J segments used are TRBV12-3 or TRBV12-4 and TRBJ1-4; TRBD1 is a possible D gene, resting on 6 matching bases. The CDR3: CASILGGPSEKLFF. The DNA is TGTGCCAGCATCCTGGGGGGGCCATCTGAAAAACTGTTTTTT.